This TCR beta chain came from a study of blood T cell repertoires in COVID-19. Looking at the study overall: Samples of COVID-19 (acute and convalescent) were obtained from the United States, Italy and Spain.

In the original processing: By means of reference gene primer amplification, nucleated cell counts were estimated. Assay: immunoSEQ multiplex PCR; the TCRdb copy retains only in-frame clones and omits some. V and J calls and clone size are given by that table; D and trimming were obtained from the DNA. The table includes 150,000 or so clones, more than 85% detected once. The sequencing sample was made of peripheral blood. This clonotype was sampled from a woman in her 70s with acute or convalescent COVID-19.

The CDR3 nucleotides read TGTGCCAGCAGCTTAGGTAGCCTGACAGGGACCACTGAAGCTTTCTTT. Translating it yields CASSLGSLTGTTEAFF. The V gene is TRBV7-8, the J gene TRBJ1-1, with 7 bases lining up with TRBD1. This CDR3 comprises 16 residues. The V segment lost 1 base and the J segment 4 bases; nucleotides outside the gene matches: 9. From germline, CDR1 is SGHVS and CDR2 FQNEAQ. The full variable domain, its missing parts supplied by reference TRBV7-8 and TRBJ1-1, is GAGVSQSPRYKVAKRGQDVALRCDPISGHVSLFWYQQALGQGPEFLTYFQNEAQLDKSGLPSDRFFAERPEGSVSTLKIQRTQQEDSAVYLCASSLGSLTGTTEAFFGQGTRLTVV.